The next 25 T cell receptor beta chains were all read from a single sample in a study of blood T cell repertoires in COVID-19. TCRdb's copy holds only in-frame clones and misses some; the assay was immunoSEQ multiplex PCR. The profile covers 270,000 or so clones, with under 90% appearing a single time and about 9.1% taken by the ten largest. The sequenced sample consisted of peripheral blood. These receptors all come from a human donor in a cohort sampled during active COVID-19.

In its sample, this clone was seen a few times. V usage is TRBV18 and J usage is TRBJ1-1, with 7 bases aligning to TRBD1. Germline values: CDR1 KGHSH, CDR2 LQKENI. The ends lost 4 bases at V and 0 bases at J; junction bases unmatched: 5. This CDR3 has 15 residues. CDR3 DNA: TGTGCCAGCTCACAGGGACAGCAGGTGAACACTGAAGCTTTCTTT. Translated, it gives CASSQGQQVNTEAFF.

In nucleotides, the CDR3 is TGTGCCAGCAGCTGGAGGGACGGAAACTACGAGCAGTACTTC. It specifies CASSWRDGNYEQYF. The rearrangement links TRBV5-6 to TRBJ2-7; D is possibly TRBD2 (6 bases). Germline assignment: CDR1 SGHDT and CDR2 YYEEEE. V was trimmed by 3 bases and J by 3 bases, leaving 13 bases between them. The CDR3 is made up of 14 amino acids.

The gene calls are TRBV28 and TRBJ2-3; possible D gene TRBD2, 6 bases. The germline gives CDR1 MDHEN, CDR2 SYDVKM. The CDR3 is made up of 15 amino acids. V gave up 4 bases and J gave up 1 base, with 12 bases separating them. CDR3 sequence (DNA): TGTGCCAGCAGTTCGGGAAGGAGGGGCACAGATACGCAGTATTTT. Residues: CASSSGRRGTDTQYF. Based on the CDR3 plus reference TRBV28 and TRBJ2-3, the full variable domain is DVKVTQSSRYLVKRTGEKVFLECVQDMDHENMFWYRQDPGLGLRLIYFSYDVKMKEKGDIPEGYSVSREKKERFSLILESASTNQTSMYLCASSSGRRGTDTQYFGPGTRLTVL.

This clone was recorded once. The chain joins TRBV18 to TRBJ2-5, with 7 bases matching TRBD2. Per the germline V gene, CDR1 is KGHSH and CDR2 is LQKENI. V dropped 0 bases and J dropped 5; count of bases not matched to a gene: 3. The CDR3 contains 14 residues. The CDR3 spells CASSPPTSQETQYF. The CDR3 region has the DNA TGTGCCAGCTCACCACCGACTAGCCAGGAGACCCAGTACTTC.

The chain uses TRBV5-4 and TRBJ2-1; 8 bases match TRBD2. The CDR3 covers 15 residues. The ends lost 0 bases at V and 6 bases at J; junction bases unmatched: 5. Germline CDR1 SGHNT, CDR2 YYREEE (reference sequence). This CDR3 is CASSLALAVSNEQFF. The CDR3 DNA reads TGTGCCAGCAGCTTGGCACTAGCGGTGAGCAATGAGCAGTTCTTC.

The chain has TRBV19 and TRBJ1-2; no clear D gene. Germline CDR1 reads LNHDA; CDR2 reads SQIVND (reference sequence). The CDR3 runs to 11 residues. Trimming shortened V by 8 bases and J by 1 base, and 5 bases separated the two germline ends. CDR3 sequence reads: CASAVNYGYTF. The CDR3 DNA is TGTGCCAGTGCAGTTAACTATGGCTACACCTTC.

The chain links TRBV4-2 to TRBJ2-5, with 8 positions matching TRBD2. The CDR3 runs to 16 residues. The V segment lost 0 bases and the J segment 5 bases; nucleotides outside the gene matches: 8. Germline V lookup: CDR1 LGHNA, CDR2 YNFKEQ. The CDR3 DNA follows: TGTGCCAGCAGCCAAGACCATACGGGAGGGCCTGAGACCCAGTACTTC. Its protein product is CASSQDHTGGPETQYF.

The CDR3 sequence: CASSYSPGVNTEAFF. The CDR3 DNA sequence: TGTGCCAGCAGTTACTCGCCAGGGGTGAACACTGAAGCTTTCTTT. J is TRBJ1-1 and V is TRBV6-5; tentatively, D is TRBD1 (6 bases). V lost 0 bases to trimming and J lost 0 bases, with 8 bases between them. The CDR3 sequence is 15 residues long. CDR1 is MNHEY and CDR2 is SVGAGI in the germline V gene.

CDR3 DNA: TGTGCCAGCAGCCCGTTCCCGGGACTAGCGTTAAATGAGCAGTTCTTC. Amino acids: CASSPFPGLALNEQFF. V is TRBV7-2 and J is TRBJ2-1; TRBD2 aligns across 10 bases. The CDR3 extends over 16 amino acids. V lost 5 bases and J lost 7; bases outside the gene matches: 11. The V gene's germline CDR1 is SGHTA and CDR2 FQGNSA.

CDR3 amino acids: CASSYRRARENNEQFF. DNA of the CDR3: TGTGCCAGCAGTTACAGGCGAGCGCGGGAGAACAATGAGCAGTTCTTC. The chain employs TRBV6-5 and TRBJ2-1, with 7 bases aligning to TRBD2. Germline loops: CDR1 MNHEY, CDR2 SVGAGI. There are 16 residues in the CDR3. The trim removed 2 bases at V and 5 bases at J, leaving 9 bases unmatched.

This sequence joins TRBV3-1 (or the pseudogene TRBV3-2) and TRBJ2-3; unclear D gene. The CDR3 runs 12 residues. Germline lookup yields CDR1 LGHDT and CDR2 YNNKEL (reference sequence). V was shortened by 4 bases and J by 6 bases, with 8 bases between the two germline ends. The CDR3 bases are TGTGCCAGCAGCCCAGTGGGCGATACGCAGTATTTT. Translation: CASSPVGDTQYF.

The V call is TRBV4-3, the J call TRBJ2-5; 9 bases map to TRBD2. Per the germline V gene, CDR1 is LGHNA and CDR2 is YSLEER. V dropped 0 bases and J dropped 4; count of bases not matched to a gene: 6. The CDR3 contains 16 residues. CDR3 residues: CASSQDSGGGGETQYF. The DNA of the CDR3 is TGCGCCAGCAGCCAAGATAGCGGGGGAGGTGGAGAGACCCAGTACTTC.

CDR3 region: CASSLAGARTSPTF. The CDR3 nucleotides are TGTGCCAGCAGTTTAGCCGGCGCCAGGACATCACCCACCTTC. The chain employs TRBV27 and TRBJ1-2, with D tentatively TRBD1 (5 bases). CDR1 MNHEY and CDR2 SMNVEV come from the germline V gene (reference sequence). The CDR3 consists of 14 residues. The V end was cut by 2 bases, the J end by 13 bases, with 20 bases between.

The chain uses TRBV5-1 and TRBJ1-1; no reliable D call. The germline CDR1 and CDR2 sequences are SGHRS and YFSETQ. The CDR3 is 14 residues long. The ends were cut back, 0 bases at V and 4 bases at J, with 10 bases in the middle. The CDR3 loop is CASSLGDRGTEAFF. CDR3 bases: TGCGCCAGCAGCTTGGGAGACCGGGGCACTGAAGCTTTCTTT.

The V call is TRBV7-9, the J call TRBJ2-3; 14 nucleotides line up with TRBD2. Germline V CDR1 and CDR2: SEHNR, FQNEAQ (reference sequence). The CDR3 consists of 17 residues. Unmatched junction bases numbered 2, after V lost 1 base and J lost 2 bases. The CDR3 is CASSLGLAGGYTDTQYF. The DNA for the CDR3 is TGTGCCAGCAGCTTAGGACTAGCGGGGGGGTACACAGATACGCAGTATTTT. The full variable domain, with the rest looked up from reference TRBV7-9 and TRBJ2-3, is DTGVSQNPRHKITKRGQNVTFRCDPISEHNRLYWYRQTLGQGPEFLTYFQNEAQLEKSRLLSDRFSAERPKGSFSTLEIQRTEQGDSAMYLCASSLGLAGGYTDTQYFGPGTRLTVL.

This rearrangement joins TRBV19 to TRBJ1-4; 11 nucleotides line up with TRBD1. This CDR3 is built from 15 residues. With 7 bases clipped from V and 7 bases from J, the junction kept 8 bases outside the gene matches. Germline V gene lookup returns CDR1 LNHDA and CDR2 SQIVND (reference sequence). CDR3 protein: CASTTDRGQSEKLFF. DNA for the CDR3: TGTGCCAGTACCACGGACAGGGGGCAAAGTGAAAAACTGTTTTTT.

The V call is TRBV4-1, the J call TRBJ1-3; 8 bases line up with TRBD1. The CDR3 spans 17 residues. J lost 2 bases, V lost 4 bases, and 10 bases had no gene match. Germline V gene sequence: CDR1 MGHRA, CDR2 YSYEKL. The CDR3 DNA is TGCGCCAGCAGCCCAGGGCCGACAGGGGCGACTGGAAACACCATATATTTT. Translated: CASSPGPTGATGNTIYF.

Points on this clone: At one end, the junction sequence differs from germline, possibly due to a read error. V is TRBV5-1 and J is TRBJ1-5, with TRBD1 matching 7 bases. Germline CDR1 SGHRS, CDR2 YFSETQ. The CDR3 extends over 15 amino acids. CDR3 DNA sequence: TGCGCCAGCAGCTTGGGGGACAGCTACAATCAGTCCCAGCATTTT. Protein product: CASSLGDSYNQSQHF. The variable domain in full, with the rest retrieved from reference TRBV5-1 and TRBJ1-5, is KAGVTQTPRYLIKTRGQQVTLSCSPISGHRSVSWYQQTPGQGLQFLFEYFSETQRNKGNFPGRFSGRQFSNSRSEMNVSTLELGDSALYLCASSLGDSYNQSQHFGDGTRLSIL.

CDR3 bases: TGTGCCAGTAGTATCGAGGGGACAGTCAAAAACATTCAGTACTTC. It translates to CASSIEGTVKNIQYF. The chain links TRBV19 to TRBJ2-4; 7 bases line up with TRBD1. From germline, CDR1 is LNHDA and CDR2 SQIVND (reference sequence). CDR3 length: 15 amino acids. V shed 3 bases and J 3 bases; nucleotides not matched to a gene: 5.

As for this clone: This sample includes further DNA sequences coding for the same CDR3. The genes are TRBV5-1 and TRBJ2-5, with 7 nucleotides matching TRBD1. With 1 base clipped from V and 3 bases from J, the junction kept 0 bases outside the gene matches. The germline V gene has CDR1 SGHRS and CDR2 YFSETQ. The CDR3 is 13 amino acids. CDR3 coding DNA: TGCGCCAGCAGCTTGCAGGGGGAAGAGACCCAGTACTTC. This translates into CASSLQGEETQYF.

The rearrangement uses TRBV7-3 and TRBJ1-1; D possibly corresponds to TRBD1 (5 bases). The CDR3 loop spans 14 amino acids. Germline CDR1 and CDR2: SGHTA and FQGTGA. The ends were cut back, 0 bases at V and 3 bases at J, with 8 bases in the middle. The CDR3 sequence is CASSLTPGYTEAFF. The DNA for the CDR3 is TGTGCCAGCAGCTTAACGCCAGGGTACACTGAAGCTTTCTTT.

This clone occurred once. The chain uses TRBV9 and TRBJ2-2, with TRBD2 matching over 12 bases. Trimming took 4 bases from V and 5 from J; bases not matched to a gene: 6. CDR1 and CDR2 (germline): SGDLS, YYNGEE. The CDR3 loop spans 16 amino acids. The CDR3 DNA is TGTGCCAGCAGCACCCGACTAGCGGGGGAAACCGGGGAGCTGTTTTTT. It encodes CASSTRLAGETGELFF.

The chain couples TRBV19 to TRBJ1-2, with TRBD1 matching 10 bases. This CDR3 has 14 residues. V shed 11 bases, J shed 5 bases, and the junction held 11 bases outside the gene matches. From germline, CDR1 is LNHDA and CDR2 SQIVND (reference sequence). In DNA form, the CDR3 reads TGTGCCGTCTCCTCCGGGACAGGGGTTTATGGCTACACCTTC. Amino acid sequence: CAVSSGTGVYGYTF.

This clone was seen more than once but under ten times. The CDR3 DNA reads TGTGCCAGTAGTACAAGACAGGGATTCTCGGGGCGATATGGCTACACCTTC. Its translation: CASSTRQGFSGRYGYTF. The rearrangement joins TRBV19 to TRBJ1-2, with 7 bases fitting TRBD1. The germline gives CDR1 LNHDA, CDR2 SQIVND (reference sequence). Losses at the gene ends were 4 bases for V and 5 bases for J; bases not matched to a gene: 16. The CDR3 has 17 residues.

This clone has a handful of counts. This chain joins TRBV19 and TRBJ1-4, with 7 bases matching TRBD1. Trimming removed 9 bases from V and 2 bases from J; junction bases left unmatched: 9. In germline, CDR1 is LNHDA, CDR2 SQIVND (reference sequence). The CDR3 covers 15 residues. CDR3 bases: TGTGCCAGCCGGGCTCCGGACAGGACTAATGAAAAACTGTTTTTT. Residues: CASRAPDRTNEKLFF.